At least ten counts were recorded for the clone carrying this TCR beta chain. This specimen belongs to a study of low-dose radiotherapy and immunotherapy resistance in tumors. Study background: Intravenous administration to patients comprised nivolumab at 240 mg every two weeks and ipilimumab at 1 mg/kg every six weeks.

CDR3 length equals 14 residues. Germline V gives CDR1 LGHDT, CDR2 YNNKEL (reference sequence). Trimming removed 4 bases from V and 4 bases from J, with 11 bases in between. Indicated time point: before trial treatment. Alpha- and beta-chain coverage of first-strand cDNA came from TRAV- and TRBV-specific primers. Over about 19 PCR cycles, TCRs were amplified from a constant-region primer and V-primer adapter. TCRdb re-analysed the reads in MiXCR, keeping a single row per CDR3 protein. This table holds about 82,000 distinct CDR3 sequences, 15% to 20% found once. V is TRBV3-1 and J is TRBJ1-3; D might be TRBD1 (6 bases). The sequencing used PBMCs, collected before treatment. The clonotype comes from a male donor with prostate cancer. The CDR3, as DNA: TGTGCCAGCAGCCGCGGACAGAGAGGAAACACCATATATTTT. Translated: CASSRGQRGNTIYF.